The following is a T cell receptor beta chain sequence with its context. Its antigen has not been determined. No base quality information exists; no much larger clone differs at one position. Measured from the cysteine to the phenylalanine, the CDR3 is 15 residues long. CDR3 DNA is the only sequence kept; it has 45 bases, read in frame from the first base. PBMCs were isolated by Ficoll-Paque density gradient centrifugation. This record belongs to a study of T-cell memory formation after mild COVID-19 (dated by TCRdb to 2020 to 2022). About the study as a whole: TCR sequence clusters from the two donors were found to be largely donor specific. The cohort comprised two young, previously healthy adult volunteers, one female and one male. T-cell clones expanding and contracting after mild COVID-19 in two donors were tracked by longitudinal TCRalpha and TCRbeta repertoire sequencing.

The sequencing machine was an Illumina NovaSeq 6000. cDNA libraries for TCRalpha and TCRbeta were prepared by 5'RACE using constant-segment primers, with sample barcodes and unique molecular identifiers added. RNA was extracted from every sample with Trizol reagent. Library amplification was performed in two PCR steps, and a second sample barcode and Illumina TruSeq adapters were introduced in the second step. Libraries were sequenced on an Illumina NovaSeq with 2 x 150 bp paired-end reads. Regarding the original processing steps: Demultiplexing of reads and collapsing into UMI-guided consensus sequences were performed with migec v1.2.7. Using mixcr v2.1.11, UMI consensuses were aligned to TRA and TRB V and J templates and then assembled into clonotypes. Clonotypes were classified as expanded or contracted when called significant by both edgeR and NoisET, with noise models trained on biological replicates. For edgeR calls, a false discovery rate-adjusted p below 0.01 and a log2 fold-change threshold of 1 were applied. PCA with hierarchical clustering of max-normalized trajectories of the 1000 most abundant clonotypes was used as exploratory dynamics analysis. Separately sequenced CD4+ and CD8+ repertoires were used to assign the CD4 or CD8 phenotype of responding clones. The public reads were reanalyzed by TCRdb: fastp trimming at Q25, MiXCR alignment, in-frame beta chains only. Rows are combined by CDR3 protein, so each entry shows the most common genes and DNA. The V and J calls reflect TCRdb's pipeline rather than the authors' work. A total of about 400,000 distinct CDR3 sequences appear in this sample, roughly 17% of them only once. Together, the top ten hold about 22% of the sample.

Results and caveats for the whole study, not just this receptor: Some responding clones were detected in pre-infection memory, suggesting pre-existing cross-reactive memory T cells joined the SARS-CoV-2 response. The second-wave clones that peaked on day 37 were not confirmed to be SARS-CoV-2 specific. The study covered only a couple of mild cases, and larger cohorts including severe cases with pre-infection samples were considered necessary. Contracting CD4+ clones were located mainly in the CM and EM memory subsets, whereas CD8+ clones were found to be enriched in EMRA. Clones that contracted from day 15 to 85 showed balanced CD4/CD8 phenotypes, whereas a second wave of clones that expanded from day 15 to 37 leaned towards CD4+.

The TCR comes from a man in his late teens or twenties who had mild COVID-19 (a few samples of this study predate the infection). The sample titles of this study are shuffled in the database, so cell type and time point are left out; the donor was told from shared clones. The V gene is TRBV21-1 and the J gene is TRBJ2-3. TRBV21-1 is classified as a pseudogene. Sequenced: PBMCs or a T cell subset sorted from them (not recorded which). Here is the DNA: TGTGCCAGCAGCAAACCGCGCGTATGCACAGATACGCAGTATTTT. It translates to CASSKPRVCTDTQYF.